A selection of T cell receptor beta chains follows, all from one sample in a study of circulating tumor DNA in untreated peripheral T-cell lymphoma. Assay used: immunoSEQ multiplex PCR; TCRdb lists only in-frame clones, some missing. The table includes around 6,100 clones, roughly 66% detected once. The sample taken for sequencing was tumor tissue. The receptor source for this set is a human donor with peripheral T-cell lymphoma. The CDR3 runs from the conserved cysteine through the conserved F or W. A D gene is named only where the DNA matches it firmly. Only part of the rows carry a size: once, few, many, or a class if the clone is expanded.

CDR3 DNA: TGCGCCAGCAGCCAAAGCCCCGGGACAGAGGCCTCCTACGAGCAGTACTTC
CDR3 protein: CASSQSPGTEASYEQYF
V gene: TRBV4-1
clone size: NA
J gene: TRBJ2-7
D gene: TRBD1

CDR3 DNA: TGCGCCAGCACCATAGTGACAGGGGGCTCCTACAATGAGCAGTTCTTC
CDR3 protein: CASTIVTGGSYNEQFF
V gene: TRBV5-1
clone size: NA
J gene: TRBJ2-1
D gene: TRBD1

CDR3 DNA: TGTGCCAGTAGTGCCCAAGCGGGAGTTTTTGGGACCCAGTACTTC
CDR3 protein: CASSAQAGVFGTQYF
V gene: TRBV19
clone size: NA
J gene: TRBJ2-5
D gene: TRBD2

CDR3 DNA: TGTGCCAGCAGTTTTGGTGGAAATGGCTACACCTTC
CDR3 protein: CASSFGGNGYTF
V gene: TRBV6-8
clone size: NA
J gene: TRBJ1-2
D gene: NA

CDR3 DNA: TGTGCCAGCAGTGACGGGTCACTAGCGGGGGGTGCCTACAATGAGCAGTTCTTC
CDR3 protein: CASSDGSLAGGAYNEQFF
V gene: TRBV6-4
clone size: NA
J gene: TRBJ2-1
D gene: TRBD2

CDR3 DNA: TGTGCCACCAGCACCCGGACACGGGACTACAATGAGCAGTTCTTC
CDR3 protein: CATSTRTRDYNEQFF
V gene: TRBV15
clone size: once
J gene: TRBJ2-1
D gene: NA

CDR3 DNA: TGTGCCAGCAGCCGTGGCGGGAGCATAAATGAGCAGTTCTTC
CDR3 protein: CASSRGGSINEQFF
V gene: TRBV6-8
clone size: NA
J gene: TRBJ2-1
D gene: TRBD2

CDR3 DNA: TGCGCCAGCAGCTCTCGGGCCTTGGGAGATACGCAGTATTTT
CDR3 protein: CASSSRALGDTQYF
V gene: TRBV5-1
clone size: NA
J gene: TRBJ2-3
D gene: NA

CDR3 DNA: TGTGCCAGCAGCCTCACAGGGGGCCGGAGCACAGATACGCAGTATTTT
CDR3 protein: CASSLTGGRSTDTQYF
V gene: TRBV7-7
clone size: NA
J gene: TRBJ2-3
D gene: TRBD1

CDR3 DNA: TGTGCCAGCAGCTTGACTCGCGGTAGCACAGATACGCAGTATTTT
CDR3 protein: CASSLTRGSTDTQYF
V gene: TRBV11-3
clone size: NA
J gene: TRBJ2-3
D gene: NA

CDR3 DNA: TGTACCAGTAGTATACAGGACACCGGGGAGCTGTTTTTT
CDR3 protein: CTSSIQDTGELFF
V gene: TRBV19
clone size: NA
J gene: TRBJ2-2
D gene: NA

CDR3 DNA: TGTGCCAGCAGTGAACGGACGGGCCTAAGTGGCTACACCTTC
CDR3 protein: CASSERTGLSGYTF
V gene: TRBV25-1
clone size: once
J gene: TRBJ1-2
D gene: NA

CDR3 DNA: TGTGCCAGCAGGAGGAGTTCAGGGCCCAATGAGCAGTTCTTC
CDR3 protein: CASRRSSGPNEQFF
V gene: TRBV6-8
clone size: NA
J gene: TRBJ2-1
D gene: NA

CDR3 DNA: TGTGCCAGTAGTATAGGCCAGGGGATTAACTATGGCTACACCTTC
CDR3 protein: CASSIGQGINYGYTF
V gene: TRBV19
clone size: NA
J gene: TRBJ1-2
D gene: NA

CDR3 DNA: TGTGCCAGCAGCCAAACATACGGTAGCAATCAGCCCCAGCATTTT
CDR3 protein: CASSQTYGSNQPQHF
V gene: TRBV7-6
clone size: NA
J gene: TRBJ1-5
D gene: NA

CDR3 DNA: TGTGCCAGCTCACCACTTGGTGTTCAGGGGGCCACTGAAGCTTTCTTT
CDR3 protein: CASSPLGVQGATEAFF
V gene: TRBV18
clone size: NA
J gene: TRBJ1-1
D gene: TRBD1

CDR3 DNA: TGTGCCTGGAGTCAACTCGGACAGGGCCTAAACACTGAAGCTTTCTTT
CDR3 protein: CAWSQLGQGLNTEAFF
V gene: TRBV30
clone size: NA
J gene: TRBJ1-1
D gene: TRBD1

CDR3 DNA: TGCGCCAGCAGCCAAGGTGGGGAATTTTATAATTCACCCCTCCACTTT
CDR3 protein: CASSQGGEFYNSPLHF
V gene: TRBV1
clone size: NA
J gene: TRBJ1-6
D gene: NA

CDR3 DNA: TGCGCCAGCAGTGACTCAGGGGTTTCTGGAAACACCATATATTTT
CDR3 protein: CASSDSGVSGNTIYF
V gene: TRBV10-2
clone size: NA
J gene: TRBJ1-3
D gene: NA

CDR3 DNA: TGTGCCATCAGTGAGTCCGGAGGGGGCACCGGGGAGCTGTTTTTT
CDR3 protein: CAISESGGGTGELFF
V gene: TRBV10-3
clone size: NA
J gene: TRBJ2-2
D gene: NA

CDR3 DNA: TGCGCCAGCAGCTATACGCAGGGGTTTAGTGAAAAACTGTTTTTT
CDR3 protein: CASSYTQGFSEKLFF
V gene: TRBV5-1
clone size: NA
J gene: TRBJ1-4
D gene: NA

CDR3 DNA: TGTGCCAGCCGGTTGGGGGGCGAGGGAAACACCATATATTTT
CDR3 protein: CASRLGGEGNTIYF
V gene: TRBV28
clone size: NA
J gene: TRBJ1-3
D gene: NA

CDR3 DNA: TGTGCCAGCTCACCGAGGTCTGGGATCACTGAAGCTTTCTTT
CDR3 protein: CASSPRSGITEAFF
V gene: TRBV18
clone size: NA
J gene: TRBJ1-1
D gene: NA

CDR3 DNA: TGTGCCAGTAGTATAGTCTCAGGTTTAGCTAACTATGGCTACACCTTC
CDR3 protein: CASSIVSGLANYGYTF
V gene: TRBV19
clone size: NA
J gene: TRBJ1-2
D gene: NA

CDR3 DNA: TGTGCCAGCAGTTTAGAGGACAGGGGACCCTACTCTGGGGCCAACGTCCTGACTTTC
CDR3 protein: CASSLEDRGPYSGANVLTF
V gene: TRBV28
clone size: NA
J gene: TRBJ2-6
D gene: TRBD1

CDR3 DNA: TGTGCCAGTAGTCCCGGGACCCTGAGCTCCTACAATGAGCAGTTCTTC
CDR3 protein: CASSPGTLSSYNEQFF
V gene: TRBV19
clone size: once
J gene: TRBJ2-1
D gene: NA

CDR3 DNA: TGTGCCAGGGGGGCTCGGTTAAAGCCCCAGCATTTT
CDR3 protein: CARGARLKPQHF
V gene: TRBV19
clone size: NA
J gene: TRBJ1-5
D gene: NA

CDR3 DNA: TGTGCCAGTAGTAAGGGGGGTTATCAGCCCCAGCATTTT
CDR3 protein: CASSKGGYQPQHF
V gene: TRBV19
clone size: NA
J gene: TRBJ1-5
D gene: NA

CDR3 DNA: TGTGCCAGCAGCCGGACCCTGATGGGGTCACCCCTCCACTTT
CDR3 protein: CASSRTLMGSPLHF
V gene: TRBV14
clone size: NA
J gene: TRBJ1-6
D gene: NA

CDR3 DNA: TGTGCCAGCAGGGGACAGGGCCCCTATGGCTACACCTTC
CDR3 protein: CASRGQGPYGYTF
V gene: TRBV25-1
clone size: NA
J gene: TRBJ1-2
D gene: TRBD1

CDR3 DNA: TGTGCCAGCGACGGGAAAGCTGGTAATTCACCCCTCTACTTT
CDR3 protein: CASDGKAGNSPLYF
V gene: TRBV11-3
clone size: few
J gene: TRBJ1-6
D gene: NA

CDR3 DNA: TGTGCCAGCAGTTACTCGCCGCTAGCGGATTCCTACGAGCAGTACTTC
CDR3 protein: CASSYSPLADSYEQYF
V gene: TRBV6-8
clone size: NA
J gene: TRBJ2-7
D gene: TRBD2

CDR3 DNA: TGTGCCAGCAGCTTTGGATACTCTGGGGCCAACGTCCTGACTTTC
CDR3 protein: CASSFGYSGANVLTF
V gene: TRBV11-3
clone size: NA
J gene: TRBJ2-6
D gene: NA

CDR3 DNA: TGTGCCAGCAGGGGTTTAATAAACATTCAGTACTTC
CDR3 protein: CASRGLINIQYF
V gene: TRBV28
clone size: NA
J gene: TRBJ2-4
D gene: NA

CDR3 DNA: TGTGCCAGTAGGGACGGCCATCAGCCCCAGCATTTT
CDR3 protein: CASRDGHQPQHF
V gene: TRBV19
clone size: NA
J gene: TRBJ1-5
D gene: NA

CDR3 DNA: TGTGCCAGTAGTATAGCAGTCACAGGAGAAGAGACCCAGTACTTC
CDR3 protein: CASSIAVTGEETQYF
V gene: TRBV19
clone size: few
J gene: TRBJ2-5
D gene: NA

CDR3 DNA: TGTGCCAGTAGTATAGCTGCGGGCCCCTATGGTTACACCTTC
CDR3 protein: CASSIAAGPYGYTF
V gene: TRBV19
clone size: NA
J gene: TRBJ1-2
D gene: NA

CDR3 DNA: TGTGCCAGTAGTATTAGTCGTAATCCTGCCGGGGCTAGCGGACTGGGCAATGAGCAGTTCTTC
CDR3 protein: CASSISRNPAGASGLGNEQFF
V gene: TRBV19
clone size: NA
J gene: TRBJ2-1
D gene: TRBD2

CDR3 DNA: TGTGCCAGCTCACCCTCGCAGGGAGGGCCTCCTTTTGGCATTCAGTACTTC
CDR3 protein: CASSPSQGGPPFGIQYF
V gene: TRBV18
clone size: NA
J gene: TRBJ2-4
D gene: TRBD2

CDR3 DNA: TGTGCCAGCTCACCACCGACGGGGGGTCTCGTGGGAAAACTGTTTTTT
CDR3 protein: CASSPPTGGLVGKLFF
V gene: TRBV18
clone size: NA
J gene: TRBJ1-4
D gene: NA

CDR3 DNA: TGCAGCTCTAGGGAGAACGGGGCAGATACGCAGTATTTT
CDR3 protein: CSSRENGADTQYF
V gene: TRBV29-1
clone size: few
J gene: TRBJ2-3
D gene: NA

CDR3 DNA: TGTGCCAGCAGCGACGTACAGGGAGGACAAGAGACCCAGTACTTC
CDR3 protein: CASSDVQGGQETQYF
V gene: TRBV9
clone size: NA
J gene: TRBJ2-5
D gene: NA

CDR3 DNA: TGTGCCAGCAGTGGGGGGACTGGATATCCCCAAGGCTACACCTTC
CDR3 protein: CASSGGTGYPQGYTF
V gene: TRBV6-8
clone size: NA
J gene: TRBJ1-2
D gene: NA

CDR3 DNA: TGTGCCAGCAGCTTAGTCAGCGGACGAACCTACGAGCAGTACTTC
CDR3 protein: CASSLVSGRTYEQYF
V gene: TRBV7-5
clone size: NA
J gene: TRBJ2-7
D gene: NA

CDR3 DNA: TGCGCCAGCAGCCAATCCGGGACAGGCCTGGGGTCACCCCTCCACTTT
CDR3 protein: CASSQSGTGLGSPLHF
V gene: TRBV4-1
clone size: NA
J gene: TRBJ1-6
D gene: TRBD1

CDR3 DNA: TGTGCCAGTAGTGTAACAGCCTACAATGAGCAGTTCTTC
CDR3 protein: CASSVTAYNEQFF
V gene: TRBV19
clone size: few
J gene: TRBJ2-1
D gene: NA

CDR3 DNA: TGCGCCAGCAGCCGGCGGGGGGCCCCCAATGAGCAGTTCTTC
CDR3 protein: CASSRRGAPNEQFF
V gene: TRBV4-1
clone size: NA
J gene: TRBJ2-1
D gene: TRBD2

CDR3 DNA: TGCGCCAGCAGCCAAGCAGTGGGGACTAGAGGAGTCTACGAGCAGTACTTC
CDR3 protein: CASSQAVGTRGVYEQYF
V gene: TRBV4-1
clone size: NA
J gene: TRBJ2-7
D gene: TRBD2

CDR3 DNA: TGTGCCAGCAGCTCCGGTGGGGGCCCCTACAATGAGCAGTTCTTC
CDR3 protein: CASSSGGGPYNEQFF
V gene: TRBV11-3
clone size: NA
J gene: TRBJ2-1
D gene: NA

CDR3 DNA: TGTGCCTATACGACCTGGGACAGGGGTAGCCAAGAGACCCAGTACTTC
CDR3 protein: CAYTTWDRGSQETQYF
V gene: TRBV30
clone size: few
J gene: TRBJ2-5
D gene: TRBD1

CDR3 DNA: TGTGCCAGCTCACCAGCGGGACAGGGCTCGGAAAAACTGTTTTTT
CDR3 protein: CASSPAGQGSEKLFF
V gene: TRBV18
clone size: NA
J gene: TRBJ1-4
D gene: TRBD1

CDR3 DNA: TGTGCCAGCAGAACCCCAGAGGGAAGGGCTGAGCAGTTCTTC
CDR3 protein: CASRTPEGRAEQFF
V gene: TRBV6-8
clone size: few
J gene: TRBJ2-1
D gene: NA

CDR3 DNA: TGTGCCAGCAGTGAACGGGGACAGGGACGCCCAGAAGAAAAACTGTTTTTT
CDR3 protein: CASSERGQGRPEEKLFF
V gene: TRBV6-1
clone size: once
J gene: TRBJ1-4
D gene: TRBD1

CDR3 DNA: TGTGCCAGCTCACGAATGACGGGTAGCATCAATGAGCAGTTCTTC
CDR3 protein: CASSRMTGSINEQFF
V gene: TRBV18
clone size: NA
J gene: TRBJ2-1
D gene: NA

CDR3 DNA: TGTGCCAGTAGTATAAGCCCCGGCACCGGGGAGCTGTTTTTT
CDR3 protein: CASSISPGTGELFF
V gene: TRBV19
clone size: few
J gene: TRBJ2-2
D gene: NA

CDR3 DNA: TGCGCCAGCAGCTTCCGGGGGCTGGTGGAGACCCAGTACTTC
CDR3 protein: CASSFRGLVETQYF
V gene: TRBV5-1
clone size: NA
J gene: TRBJ2-5
D gene: NA

CDR3 DNA: TGCGCCAGCAGTGAAAACTTAACCCACGAGCAGTACTTC
CDR3 protein: CASSENLTHEQYF
V gene: TRBV10-2
clone size: NA
J gene: TRBJ2-7
D gene: NA

CDR3 DNA: TGCGCCAGCAGCCATCAGGGGGACGGTCAGCCCCAGCATTTT
CDR3 protein: CASSHQGDGQPQHF
V gene: TRBV5-1
clone size: NA
J gene: TRBJ1-5
D gene: TRBD1